This T cell receptor (beta chain) comes out of a study of vaccination effects on CD4 cells after COVID-19 (dated by TCRdb to the early 2020s). With respect to the entire study: Participants received two doses of either the BNT162b2 or the mRNA-1273 mRNA SARS-CoV-2 vaccine. The Oncomine TCR Beta short-read assay on an Illumina iSeq 100 was used to sequence cultures from other donors in the study. Altogether, over 9 COVID-19 convalescent patients and a handful of SARS-CoV-2-naive healthy vaccine recipients made up the full study. SARS-CoV-2 spike-specific CD4+ TCR repertoires were compared before and after mRNA vaccination in COVID-19 convalescent patients and in infection-naive vaccine recipients. What the work shows at the level of the full study, not this receptor alone: Clones induced by infection and clones induced by vaccination both contracted markedly at late timepoints after vaccination, which fits with T cell responses waning over time. Among healthy vaccine recipients, nearly all vaccine-induced clones were SARS-CoV-2 mono-reactive, and only 1 of 255 was cross-reactive with common cold coronaviruses. The study was limited by a small number of convalescent patients, and early post-infection timepoints were lacking.

In the ViraFEST assay, PBMC were stimulated with viral peptide pools, and antigen-specific CD4+ T cell clonotypes were then identified by expansion using TCR sequencing. After around eleven days of culture, CD4+ T cells were isolated with the EasySep CD4+ T cell isolation kit. The absence of prior SARS-CoV-2 infection in healthy vaccine recipients was confirmed by negative nucleocapsid antibodies before and after vaccination. Under 2.5 million PBMC per well were cultured with about 10 ug/ml peptides in IMDM containing roughly 5% human AB serum, about 9.7 IU/ml IL-2 and gentamicin. Half of the culture medium was replaced with fresh IL-2-containing medium on days 3 and 7. Each peptide stimulation condition was cultured in triplicate wells unless otherwise noted. PBMC were separated from whole blood using Ficoll-Paque Plus gradient centrifugation and were then either cryopreserved at -140C or used fresh. Overlapping peptide pools spanned the spike proteins of SARS-CoV-2 and the common cold coronaviruses HCoV-NL63, HCoV-OC43 and HCoV-229E. The QIAamp micro DNA kit was used to extract genomic DNA from the cultured CD4+ T cells.

Library preparation employed the immunoSEQ multiplex PCR assay. DNA from the CD4+ T cells that had been cultured and isolated underwent TCR beta CDR3 sequencing. As for the original processing: The analysis removed non-productive TCR sequences, trimmed reads to the CDR3 region, and retained only CDR3s that were 7 or more amino acids long. Antigen-specific clonotypes were identified using the MANAFEST web app by comparison of expansion in peptide wells against reference cultures. Positive clones required FDR<0.05 expansion versus reference and all other wells, odds ratio above 5, and frequency above 0.1% in two replicate wells. A clonotype was called cross-reactive if it was significantly expanded both in SARS-CoV-2 spike wells and in at least one common cold coronavirus spike condition. CDR3 similarity was assessed by Levenshtein distance with the stringdist R package, and unrooted trees were built with ape in R 3.6.1. Sourced from immuneACCESS, this table was stored by TCRdb with only in-frame sequences that have V and J called. A share of the clones is absent; for the studies checked, an unresolved V gene accounts for under half, and the remainder has no known explanation. V, J and clone size are taken as reported in that table, and D and trimming were inferred from the DNA itself. The sample contains tens of thousands of clones, roughly 74% of them found a single time. The ten largest clones represent roughly 1.9% of the sample.

From the germline V gene, CDR1 is KGHSH and CDR2 is LQKENI. The CDR3 numbers 15 residues from cysteine through phenylalanine. Only the CDR3 DNA is retained, 45 bases long and in frame from the first base. Relative to germline, V is 5 bases shorter and J is 3 bases shorter, with 15 bases between their ends. This clone was seen only once. No cognate antigen has been identified for it. Per-nucleotide qualities are absent, and no much larger clonotype sits a single base away. The sequences come from CD4+ T cells from PBMCs cultured with HCoV-229E spike peptides, collected before COVID-19 vaccination. The meaning of the sample's cell subset or site label: HCoV-229E spike overlapping peptide pool stimulation. This sequence was found in a human donor who received a COVID-19 vaccine. The chain couples TRBV18 to TRBJ2-3; TRBD2 could be the D gene, as 6 bases match. The CDR3 region has the sequence CASSDQRVVTDTQYF. The sequenced DNA is TGTGCCAGCTCAGACCAGCGGGTGGTGACAGATACGCAGTATTTT. The full variable domain, completed from the reference TRBV18 and TRBJ2-3 proteins outside the CDR3, reads NAGVMQNPRHLVRRRGQEARLRCSPMKGHSHVYWYRQLPEEGLKFMVYLQKENIIDESGMPKERFSAEFPKEGPSILRIQQVVRGDSAAYFCASSDQRVVTDTQYFGPGTRLTVL.